The rows below give T cell receptor beta chains drawn from one sample of a study of beta chain features in type 1 diabetes. The protocol was immunoSEQ multiplex PCR, while the TCRdb copy is restricted to in-frame clones and leaves out a portion. This table holds 100,000 to 150,000 clones, 7.5% to 9.5% found once. The source material was central memory CD4+ T cells from blood. These receptors were taken from a man aged 25 to 40 with type 1 diabetes. Both conserved end residues are part of each CDR3. Each record gives: J gene, V gene, D gene, clone size, CDR3 DNA, CDR3 protein. A D gene is named only where the DNA matches it firmly. Where a row states a size, it is once, few, many or the class of an expanded clone; other rows omit it.

TRBJ1-1 TRBV6-1 NA few TGTGCCAGCAGTTCCCGAGTGGACACTGAAGCTTTCTTT CASSSRVDTEAFF
TRBJ1-2 TRBV6-5 TRBD1 NA TGTGCCAGCAGCACAGGGGGGATACCCTATGGCTACACCTTC CASSTGGIPYGYTF
TRBJ1-1 TRBV14 TRBD1 few TGTGCCAGCAGCCCGCTCATAGGGACAGGGGGACCTGAAGCTTTCTTT CASSPLIGTGGPEAFF
TRBJ2-7 TRBV27 TRBD1 NA TGTGCCAGCAGTTTGTCCCGGACAGGGACCTACGAGCAGTACTTC CASSLSRTGTYEQYF
TRBJ1-5 TRBV9 NA few TGTGCCAGCAGCAGAGGGAATTTCAATCAGCCCCAGCATTTT CASSRGNFNQPQHF
TRBJ1-6 TRBV29-1 NA NA TGCAGCGCCAGAGGCCCGACAGATAATTCACCCCTCCACTTT CSARGPTDNSPLHF
TRBJ1-1 TRBV29-1 NA many TGCAGCGTTGTCCACAGGACGTCGGGTACTGAAGCTTTCTTT CSVVHRTSGTEAFF
TRBJ2-2 TRBV6-6 NA many TGTGCCAGCAGTCCCGGACAGATTAACACCGGGGAGCTGTTTTTT CASSPGQINTGELFF
TRBJ1-1 TRBV4-2 NA NA TGTGCCAGCAGCCAAGGGCAGGGCAACATGAACACTGAAGCTTTCTTT CASSQGQGNMNTEAFF
TRBJ1-1 TRBV25-1 NA few TGTGCCAGCAGTGACTACGCCGGCACTGAAGCTTTCTTT CASSDYAGTEAFF
TRBJ2-4 TRBV15 NA few TGTGCCACCAGCCCAAATCGGGGGGCATACATTCAGTACTTC CATSPNRGAYIQYF
TRBJ2-7 TRBV28 NA few TGTGCCAGCAGTCTAGAATCCAGGGATACCTACGAGCAGTACTTC CASSLESRDTYEQYF
TRBJ2-3 TRBV7-2 TRBD1 NA TGTGCCAGCAGCTTTTCCGGGACAGGACGGTCAGATACGCAGTATTTT CASSFSGTGRSDTQYF
TRBJ1-2 TRBV28 NA NA TGTGCCAGCAGCCCAACCGGGAGTTTTTATGGCTACACCTTC CASSPTGSFYGYTF
TRBJ1-2 TRBV4-2 NA few TGTGCCAGCAGCCAAGGGGGACTCGAGACATATGGCTACACCTTC CASSQGGLETYGYTF
TRBJ1-3 TRBV14 NA few TGTGCCAGCAGCCAAGATCGGGGAACCATATATTTT CASSQDRGTIYF
TRBJ2-7 TRBV5-1 TRBD1 few TGCGCCAGCAGAGCTACAGGGGGCTACGAGCAGTACTTC CASRATGGYEQYF
TRBJ1-1 TRBV6-6 NA many TGTGCCAGCGCCGTGGGTAGCGACACTGAAGCTTTCTTT CASAVGSDTEAFF
TRBJ1-5 TRBV19 NA NA TGTGCCAGTAGCCCGCGGGGAGGGGTTAATCAGCCCCAGCATTTT CASSPRGGVNQPQHF
TRBJ1-2 TRBV28 NA NA TGTGCCAGCAGTTTAGGGATAGCGACGTATGGCTACACCTTC CASSLGIATYGYTF
TRBJ1-5 TRBV19 NA NA TGTGCCAGTAGTATAAGATCGAGAGGCAGGGGCGATCAGCCCCAGCATTTT CASSIRSRGRGDQPQHF
TRBJ2-3 TRBV7-3 NA few TGTGCCAGCAGCGGCAGGGGAGGGGTCACAGATACGCAGTATTTT CASSGRGGVTDTQYF
TRBJ1-4 TRBV4-3 TRBD1 few TGCGCCAGCAGCCGCCGGGACAGTCTTAATGAAAAACTGTTTTTT CASSRRDSLNEKLFF
TRBJ1-4 TRBV11-2 TRBD1 few TGTGCCAGCAGCTTTTTGGGACAGGGGGTCGGGGAAAAACTGTTTTTT CASSFLGQGVGEKLFF
TRBJ1-5 TRBV19 NA few TGTGCCAGTAGCCCGGGGGTAATTCAGCCCCAGCATTTT CASSPGVIQPQHF
TRBJ1-1 TRBV18 NA NA TGTGCCAGCGTCCCAGTGAAATCGAACACTGAAGCTTTCTTT CASVPVKSNTEAFF
TRBJ1-5 TRBV7-9 NA few TGTGCCAGCCAAGGTAGGGAGAGCAATCAGCCCCAGCATTTT CASQGRESNQPQHF
TRBJ1-1 TRBV5-1 NA few TGCGCCAGCAGCTTGGTACCAGGGCTGAACACTGAAGCTTTCTTT CASSLVPGLNTEAFF
TRBJ2-7 TRBV28 TRBD1 few TGTGCCAGCAGTGACGGACAGGGCGGTTACGAGCAGTACTTC CASSDGQGGYEQYF
TRBJ1-6 TRBV27 NA NA TGTGCCAGATGCTGGGGCGTAAATTCACCCCTCCACTTT CARCWGVNSPLHF
TRBJ1-1 TRBV6-6 NA few TGTGCCAGCAGTTACAGGGGTTATGAAGCTTTCTTT CASSYRGYEAFF
TRBJ1-6 TRBV7-9 NA NA TGTGCCAGCAGCACCGGACGGGGCTATAATTCACCCCTCCACTTT CASSTGRGYNSPLHF
TRBJ1-5 TRBV5-1 NA NA TGCGCCAGCAGCCCTGGAGCAACAAATCAGCCCCAGCATTTT CASSPGATNQPQHF
TRBJ2-7 TRBV11-1 NA few TGTGCCAGCAGCTCACAGGAGTACGAGCAGTACTTC CASSSQEYEQYF
TRBJ1-2 TRBV14 NA few TGTGCCAGCAGCCAAGAGTGGGGGGGGCGAGGCTACACCTTC CASSQEWGGRGYTF
TRBJ2-3 TRBV18 TRBD2 few TGTGCCAGCTCACCACCCCCGGGCGCTAGCGGGGAGAGCACAGATACGCAGTATTTT CASSPPPGASGESTDTQYF
TRBJ2-2 TRBV7-9 NA NA TGTGCCAGCAGCTTTTGGGGGCGGCCCGGGGAGCTGTTTTTT CASSFWGRPGELFF
TRBJ2-7 TRBV5-1 NA many TGCGCCAGCAGCTTGAATGGGCACGAGCAGTACTTC CASSLNGHEQYF
TRBJ2-7 TRBV19 TRBD1 many TGTGCCAGTAGGAGACAGGGTCTGGACGAGCAGTACTTC CASRRQGLDEQYF
TRBJ1-2 TRBV10-3 NA NA TGTGCCATCAGTGGAGAGGGCAACTATGGCTACACCTTC CAISGEGNYGYTF
TRBJ1-2 TRBV29-1 NA few TGCAGCGCTGCAGGGATCTATGGCTACACCTTC CSAAGIYGYTF
TRBJ2-3 TRBV4-3 TRBD2 few TGCGCCAGCAGCCAGGCCGGGACTAGTAAGACGGATACGCAGTATTTT CASSQAGTSKTDTQYF
TRBJ1-1 TRBV5-8 NA NA TGTGCCAGCAGTCTTAACAGGGCCACTGAAGCTTTCTTT CASSLNRATEAFF
TRBJ1-5 TRBV6-6 TRBD1 NA TGTGCCAGCAGTTGGGCAGGGGGGAGTAGCAATCAGCCCCAGCATTTT CASSWAGGSSNQPQHF
TRBJ1-2 TRBV11-2 NA NA TGTGCCAGCAGCTTAGAGCTTGGCAGGGCCTCATGGTACACCTTC CASSLELGRASWYTF
TRBJ2-3 TRBV4-3 TRBD1 few TGCGCCAGCAGCCAAGATCCCCTCAGGGACAGTAACACAGATACGCAGTATTTT CASSQDPLRDSNTDTQYF
TRBJ2-5 TRBV4-1 TRBD2 NA TGCGCCAGCAGCCAAGAGGTAGCGGGGGGGCAAGAGACCCAGTACTTC CASSQEVAGGQETQYF
TRBJ2-1 TRBV19 TRBD1 few TGTGCCAGTAGCATGGACAGGGGTGAGCAGTTCTTC CASSMDRGEQFF
TRBJ2-7 TRBV9 TRBD1 few TGTGCCAGCAGCGTAGGTCCCGGACAGGGTACCTACGAGCAGTACTTC CASSVGPGQGTYEQYF